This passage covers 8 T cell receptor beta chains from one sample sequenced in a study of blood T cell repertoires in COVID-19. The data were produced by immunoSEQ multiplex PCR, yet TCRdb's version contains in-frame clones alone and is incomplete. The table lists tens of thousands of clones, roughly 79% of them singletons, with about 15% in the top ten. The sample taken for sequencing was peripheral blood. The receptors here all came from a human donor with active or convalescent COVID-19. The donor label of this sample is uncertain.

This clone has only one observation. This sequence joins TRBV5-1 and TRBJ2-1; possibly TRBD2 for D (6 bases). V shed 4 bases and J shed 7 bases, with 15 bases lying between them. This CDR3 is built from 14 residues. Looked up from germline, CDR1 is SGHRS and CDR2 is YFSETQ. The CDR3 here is CASSPGTAGNEQFF. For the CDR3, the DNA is TGCGCCAGCAGCCCCGGGACGGCGGGGAATGAGCAGTTCTTC.

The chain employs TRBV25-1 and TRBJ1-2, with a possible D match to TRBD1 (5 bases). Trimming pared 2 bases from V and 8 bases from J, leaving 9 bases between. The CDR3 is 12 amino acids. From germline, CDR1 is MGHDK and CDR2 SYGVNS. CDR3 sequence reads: CASSEQGRGYTF. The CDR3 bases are TGTGCCAGCAGTGAACAGGGTAGGGGCTACACCTTC.

The CDR3 region has the DNA TGTGCCAGCAGGGTCCCCATCCTGGGAGGGACCTACGAGCAGTACTTC. Its translation is CASRVPILGGTYEQYF. V usage is TRBV6-6 and J usage is TRBJ2-7; 7 nucleotides agree with TRBD2. CDR3 length equals 16 residues. Germline values: CDR1 MNHNY, CDR2 SVGAGI (reference sequence). V lost 6 bases and J lost 2; bases outside the gene matches: 13.

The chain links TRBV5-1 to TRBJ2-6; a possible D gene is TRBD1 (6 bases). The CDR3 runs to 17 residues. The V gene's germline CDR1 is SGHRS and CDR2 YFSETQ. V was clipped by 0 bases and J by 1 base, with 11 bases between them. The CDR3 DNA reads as TGCGCCAGCAGCTTGGGGGACAACTGGTCTGGGGCCAACGTCCTGACTTTC. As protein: CASSLGDNWSGANVLTF.

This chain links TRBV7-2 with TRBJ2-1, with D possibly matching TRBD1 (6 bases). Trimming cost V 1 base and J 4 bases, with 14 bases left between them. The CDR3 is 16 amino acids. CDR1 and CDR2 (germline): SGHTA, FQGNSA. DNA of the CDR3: TGTGCCAGCAGCTTAGTCCGACAGGAGATTTACAATGAGCAGTTCTTC. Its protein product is CASSLVRQEIYNEQFF.

Here the CDR3 reads CASRQGRSYNSPLHF. Here the CDR3 DNA reads TGTGCCTCAAGACAGGGGAGGTCCTATAATTCACCCCTCCACTTT. The chain joins TRBV30 to TRBJ1-6, with 8 bases matching TRBD1. After removal of 7 bases from V and 1 base from J, the junction contained 6 bases not matched to a gene. Germline V gene lookup returns CDR1 GTSNPN and CDR2 SVGIG (reference sequence). This CDR3 has 15 amino acids.

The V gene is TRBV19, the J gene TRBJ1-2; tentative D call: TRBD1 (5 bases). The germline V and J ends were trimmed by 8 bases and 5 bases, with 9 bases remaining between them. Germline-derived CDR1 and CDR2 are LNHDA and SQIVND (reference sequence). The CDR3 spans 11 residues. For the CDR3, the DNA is TGTGCCAGTTGGGGGGGATATGGCTACACCTTC. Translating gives CASWGGYGYTF.

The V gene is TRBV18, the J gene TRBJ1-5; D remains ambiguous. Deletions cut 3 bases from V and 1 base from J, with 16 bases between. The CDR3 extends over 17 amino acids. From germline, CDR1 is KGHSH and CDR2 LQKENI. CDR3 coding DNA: TGTGCCAGCTCACCGCCGATGGGAGGGATGAGCAATCAGCCCCAGCATTTT. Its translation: CASSPPMGGMSNQPQHF.